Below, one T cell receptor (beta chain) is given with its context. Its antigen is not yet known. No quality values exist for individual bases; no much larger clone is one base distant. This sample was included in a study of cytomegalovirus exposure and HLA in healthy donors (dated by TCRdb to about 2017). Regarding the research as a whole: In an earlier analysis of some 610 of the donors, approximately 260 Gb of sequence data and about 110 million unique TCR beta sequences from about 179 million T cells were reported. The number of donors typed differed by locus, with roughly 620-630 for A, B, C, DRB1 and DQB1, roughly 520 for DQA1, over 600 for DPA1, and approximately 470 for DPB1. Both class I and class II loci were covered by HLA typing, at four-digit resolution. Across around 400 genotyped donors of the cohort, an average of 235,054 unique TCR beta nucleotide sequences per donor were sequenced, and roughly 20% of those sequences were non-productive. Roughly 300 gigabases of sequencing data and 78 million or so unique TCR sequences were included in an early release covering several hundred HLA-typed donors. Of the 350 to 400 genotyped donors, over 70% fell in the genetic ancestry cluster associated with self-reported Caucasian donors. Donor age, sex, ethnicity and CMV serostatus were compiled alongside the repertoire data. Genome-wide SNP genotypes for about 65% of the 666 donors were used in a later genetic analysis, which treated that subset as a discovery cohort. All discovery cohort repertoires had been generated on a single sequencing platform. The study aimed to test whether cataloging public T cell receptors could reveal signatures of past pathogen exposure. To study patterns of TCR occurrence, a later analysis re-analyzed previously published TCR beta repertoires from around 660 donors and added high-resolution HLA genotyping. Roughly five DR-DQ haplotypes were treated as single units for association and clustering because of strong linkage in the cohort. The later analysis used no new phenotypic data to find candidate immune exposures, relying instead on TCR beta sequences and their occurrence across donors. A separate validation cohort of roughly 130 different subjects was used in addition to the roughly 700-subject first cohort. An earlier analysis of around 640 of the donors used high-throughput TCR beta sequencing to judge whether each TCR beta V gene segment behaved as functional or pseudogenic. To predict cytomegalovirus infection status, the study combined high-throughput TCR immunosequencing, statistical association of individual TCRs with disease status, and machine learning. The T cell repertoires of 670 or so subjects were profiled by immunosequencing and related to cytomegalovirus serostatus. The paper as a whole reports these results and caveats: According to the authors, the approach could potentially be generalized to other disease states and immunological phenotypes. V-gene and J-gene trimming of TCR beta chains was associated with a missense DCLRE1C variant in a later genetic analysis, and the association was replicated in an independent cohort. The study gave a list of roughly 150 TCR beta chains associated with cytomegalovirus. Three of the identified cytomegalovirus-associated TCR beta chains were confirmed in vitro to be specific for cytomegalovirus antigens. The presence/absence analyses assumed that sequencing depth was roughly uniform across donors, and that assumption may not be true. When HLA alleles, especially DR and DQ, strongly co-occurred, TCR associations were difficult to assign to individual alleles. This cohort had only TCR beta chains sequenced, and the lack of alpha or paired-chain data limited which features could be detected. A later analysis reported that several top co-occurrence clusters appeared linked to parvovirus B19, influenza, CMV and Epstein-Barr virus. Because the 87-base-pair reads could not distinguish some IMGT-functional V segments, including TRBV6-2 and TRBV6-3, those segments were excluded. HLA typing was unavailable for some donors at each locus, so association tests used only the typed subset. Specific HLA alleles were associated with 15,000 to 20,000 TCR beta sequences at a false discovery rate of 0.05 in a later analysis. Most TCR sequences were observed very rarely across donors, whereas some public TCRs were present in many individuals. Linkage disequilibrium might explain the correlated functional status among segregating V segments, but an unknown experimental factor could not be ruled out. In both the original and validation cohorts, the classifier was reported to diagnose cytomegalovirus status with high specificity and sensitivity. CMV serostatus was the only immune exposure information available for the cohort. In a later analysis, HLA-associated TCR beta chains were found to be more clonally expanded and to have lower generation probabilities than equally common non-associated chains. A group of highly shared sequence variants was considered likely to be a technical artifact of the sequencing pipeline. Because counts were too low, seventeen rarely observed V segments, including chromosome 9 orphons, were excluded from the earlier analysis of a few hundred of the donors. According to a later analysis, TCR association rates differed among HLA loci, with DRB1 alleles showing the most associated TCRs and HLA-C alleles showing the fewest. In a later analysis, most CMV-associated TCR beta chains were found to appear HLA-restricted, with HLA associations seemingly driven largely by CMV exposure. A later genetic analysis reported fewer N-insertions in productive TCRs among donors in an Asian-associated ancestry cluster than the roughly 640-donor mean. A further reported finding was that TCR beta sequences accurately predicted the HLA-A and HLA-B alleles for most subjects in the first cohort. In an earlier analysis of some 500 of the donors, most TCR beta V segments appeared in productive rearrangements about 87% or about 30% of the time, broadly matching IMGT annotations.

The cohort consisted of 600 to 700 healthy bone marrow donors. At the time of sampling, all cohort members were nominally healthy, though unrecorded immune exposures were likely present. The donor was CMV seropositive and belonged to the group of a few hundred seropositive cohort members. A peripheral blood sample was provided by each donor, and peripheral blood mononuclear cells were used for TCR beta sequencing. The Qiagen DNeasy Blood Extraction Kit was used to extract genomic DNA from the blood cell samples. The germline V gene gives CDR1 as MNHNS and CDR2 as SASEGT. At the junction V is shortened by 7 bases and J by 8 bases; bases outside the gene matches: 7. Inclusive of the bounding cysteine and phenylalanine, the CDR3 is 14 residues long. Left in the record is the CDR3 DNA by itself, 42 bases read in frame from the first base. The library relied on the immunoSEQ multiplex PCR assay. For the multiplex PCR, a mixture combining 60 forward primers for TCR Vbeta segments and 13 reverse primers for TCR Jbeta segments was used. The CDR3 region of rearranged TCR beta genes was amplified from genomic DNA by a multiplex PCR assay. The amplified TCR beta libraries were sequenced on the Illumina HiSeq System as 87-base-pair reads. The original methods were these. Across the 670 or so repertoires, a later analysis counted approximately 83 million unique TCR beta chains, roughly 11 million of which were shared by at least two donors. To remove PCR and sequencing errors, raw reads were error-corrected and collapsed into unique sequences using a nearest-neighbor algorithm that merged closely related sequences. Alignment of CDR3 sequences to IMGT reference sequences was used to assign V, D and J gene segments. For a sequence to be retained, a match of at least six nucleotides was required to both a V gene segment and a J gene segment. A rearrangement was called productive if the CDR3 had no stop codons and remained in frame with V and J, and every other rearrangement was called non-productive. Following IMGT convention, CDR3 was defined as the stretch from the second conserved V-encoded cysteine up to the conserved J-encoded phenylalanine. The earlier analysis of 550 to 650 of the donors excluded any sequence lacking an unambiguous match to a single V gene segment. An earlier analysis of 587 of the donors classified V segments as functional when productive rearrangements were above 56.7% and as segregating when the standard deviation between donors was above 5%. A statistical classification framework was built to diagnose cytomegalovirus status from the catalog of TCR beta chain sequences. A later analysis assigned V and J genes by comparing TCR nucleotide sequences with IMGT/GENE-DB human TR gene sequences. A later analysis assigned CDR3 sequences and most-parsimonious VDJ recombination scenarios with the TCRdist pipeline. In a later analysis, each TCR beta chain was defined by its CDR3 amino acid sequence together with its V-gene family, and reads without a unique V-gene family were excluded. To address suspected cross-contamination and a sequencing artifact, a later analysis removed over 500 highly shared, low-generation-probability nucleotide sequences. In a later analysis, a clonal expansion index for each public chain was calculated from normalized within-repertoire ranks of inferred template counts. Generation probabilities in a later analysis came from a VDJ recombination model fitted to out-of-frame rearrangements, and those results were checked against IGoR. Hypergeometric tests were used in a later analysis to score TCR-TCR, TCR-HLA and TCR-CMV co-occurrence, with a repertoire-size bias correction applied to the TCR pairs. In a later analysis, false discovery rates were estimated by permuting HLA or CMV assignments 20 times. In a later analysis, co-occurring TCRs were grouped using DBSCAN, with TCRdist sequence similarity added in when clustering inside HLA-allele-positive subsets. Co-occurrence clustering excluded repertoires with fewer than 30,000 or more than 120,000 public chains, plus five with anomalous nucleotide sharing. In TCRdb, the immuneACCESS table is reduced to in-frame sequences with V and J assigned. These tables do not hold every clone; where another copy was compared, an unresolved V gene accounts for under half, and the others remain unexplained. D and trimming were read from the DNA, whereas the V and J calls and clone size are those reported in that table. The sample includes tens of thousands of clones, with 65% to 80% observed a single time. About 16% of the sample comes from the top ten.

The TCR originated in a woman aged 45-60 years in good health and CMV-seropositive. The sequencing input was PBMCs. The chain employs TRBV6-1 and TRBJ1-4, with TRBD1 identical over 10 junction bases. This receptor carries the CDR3 CASNDRGPGEKLFF. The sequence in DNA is TGTGCCAGCAATGACAGGGGGCCAGGGGAAAAACTGTTTTTT.